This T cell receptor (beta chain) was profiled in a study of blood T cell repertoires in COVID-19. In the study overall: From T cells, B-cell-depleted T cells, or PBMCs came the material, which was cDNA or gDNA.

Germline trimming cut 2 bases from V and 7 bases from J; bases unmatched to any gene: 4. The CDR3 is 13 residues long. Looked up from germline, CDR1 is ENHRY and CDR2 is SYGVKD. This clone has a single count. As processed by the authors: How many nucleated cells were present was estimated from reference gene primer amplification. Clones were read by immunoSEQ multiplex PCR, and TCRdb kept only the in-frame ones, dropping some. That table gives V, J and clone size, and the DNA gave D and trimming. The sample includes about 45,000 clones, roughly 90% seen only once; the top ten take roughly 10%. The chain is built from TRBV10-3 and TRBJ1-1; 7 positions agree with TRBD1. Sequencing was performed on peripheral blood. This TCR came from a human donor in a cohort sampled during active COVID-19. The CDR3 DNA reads TGTGCCATCAGTGAGACAGGGGACAGTGAAGCTTTCTTT. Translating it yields CAISETGDSEAFF.